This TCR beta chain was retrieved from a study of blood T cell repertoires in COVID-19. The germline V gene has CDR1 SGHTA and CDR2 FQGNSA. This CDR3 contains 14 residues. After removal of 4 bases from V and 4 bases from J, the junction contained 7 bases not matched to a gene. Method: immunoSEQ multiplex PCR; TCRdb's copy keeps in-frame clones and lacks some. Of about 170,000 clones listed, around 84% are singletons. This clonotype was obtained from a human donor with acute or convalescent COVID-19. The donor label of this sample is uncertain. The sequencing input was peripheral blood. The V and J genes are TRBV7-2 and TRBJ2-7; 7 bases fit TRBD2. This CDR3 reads CASSSGGGRYEQYF. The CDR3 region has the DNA TGTGCCAGCAGCTCTGGCGGGGGAAGATACGAGCAGTACTTC.